The T cell receptor beta chain described here comes from a study of blood T cell repertoires in COVID-19. The CDR3 covers 14 residues. Germline lookup yields CDR1 MNHNS and CDR2 SASEGT. Trimming removed 2 bases from V and 8 bases from J, with 13 bases in between. This clone turned up a few times. Generated by immunoSEQ multiplex PCR, the TCRdb table keeps only in-frame clones and is missing some. The sample comprises about 250,000 clones, roughly four fifths of which are singletons, and about 4.4% rests with the top ten. This TCR derives from a man aged 50-60 years with active or convalescent COVID-19. The sequencing sample was made of peripheral blood. This rearrangement joins TRBV6-1 to TRBJ2-1; the D gene is possibly TRBD2 (5 bases). CDR3 coding DNA: TGTGCCAGCAGTGAACTGCGGTCCGGGGATGAGCAGTTCTTC. It translates to CASSELRSGDEQFF.